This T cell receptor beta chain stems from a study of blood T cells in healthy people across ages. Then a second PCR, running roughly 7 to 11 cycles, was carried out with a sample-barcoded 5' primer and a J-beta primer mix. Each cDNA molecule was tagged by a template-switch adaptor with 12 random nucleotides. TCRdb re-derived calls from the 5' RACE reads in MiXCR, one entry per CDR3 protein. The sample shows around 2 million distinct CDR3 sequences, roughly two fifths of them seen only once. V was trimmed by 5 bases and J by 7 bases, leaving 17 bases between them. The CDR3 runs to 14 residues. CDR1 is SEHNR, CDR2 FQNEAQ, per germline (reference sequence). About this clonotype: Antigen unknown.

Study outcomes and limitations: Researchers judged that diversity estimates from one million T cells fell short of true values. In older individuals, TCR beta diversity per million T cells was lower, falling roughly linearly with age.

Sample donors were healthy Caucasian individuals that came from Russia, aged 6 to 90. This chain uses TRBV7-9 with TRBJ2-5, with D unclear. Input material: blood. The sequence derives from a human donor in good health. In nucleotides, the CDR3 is TGTGCCAGCAGCCCCACCCGGTCCATCCCGACCCAGTACTTC. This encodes CASSPTRSIPTQYF.